The TCR beta chain under discussion was sequenced for a study of human T cells and chemical hapten exposure. V trimming: 4 bases; J trimming: 1 base; junction bases outside the gene matches: 5. The CDR3 spans 16 residues. Germline V gene data show CDR1 as KGHDR and CDR2 as SFDVKD. Time point meaning: patch test 3, about 24 weeks after DPC sensitization. Treatment defined: therapeutic diphenylcyclopropenone sensitization with weekly scalp DPC. TCRdb independently ran MiXCR on the RACE reads; one entry per CDR3 protein. Here the sample spans 95,000 to 150,000 distinct CDR3 sequences, roughly 12% being singletons.

The origin of this receptor is a woman aged 45 to 65 with alopecia areata. Some clones in this sample may be carry-over from other donors' samples. Specimen: whole blood, collected in connection with sensitization to the hapten diphenylcyclopropenone (DPC). V and J are TRBV24-1 and TRBJ2-2, with 7 bases identical to TRBD1. The DNA of the CDR3 is TGTGCCACCAGTGAAATAGGGACAGTGAACACCGGGGAGCTGTTTTTT. Translating it yields CATSEIGTVNTGELFF.